This T cell receptor beta chain was profiled in a study of post-analysis software for immune sequencing data. Unique molecular identifiers were carried by the TCR beta cDNA libraries. TCRdb itself ran the PCR reads through MiXCR, one entry per CDR3 protein. Here the sample spans 500,000 to 600,000 distinct CDR3 sequences, roughly 47% being singletons. Worth noting for this clonotype: What it recognizes is unknown.

General study findings and limits: Analysis by F measure revealed that same-batch samples clustered strongly together. Relative to controls, patients had about five TRBV segments at higher frequency, with TRBV5-6, TRBV5-1 and TRBV20-1 among these.

The germline V gene has CDR1 SGHDT and CDR2 YYEEEE. The CDR3 contains 15 residues. The J gene is TRBJ2-4, the V gene TRBV5-6, with 11 bases that match TRBD1. The DNA matches TRBJ2-7 better at its end, which makes the J call doubtful. This clonotype was sampled from a girl under 18 with multiple sclerosis. Sequenced material: blood. The CDR3 sequence: CASSIGTGGSYEQYF. Written as DNA, the CDR3 is TGTGCCAGCAGCATAGGGACAGGGGGCTCCTACGAGCAGTACTTC.